This passage covers 32 T cell receptor beta chains from one sample sequenced in a study of identical twins. Each CDR3 protein gets one entry after TCRdb re-called the 5' RACE reads with MiXCR. The data show 1.5 million to 2 million distinct CDR3 sequences, with around 33% seen just once and more than 0.25% held by the top ten. Sequencing input: cord blood. The receptors derive from a newborn girl in good health.

This clonotype occurred a few times. The genes are TRBV25-1 and TRBJ2-3; D is possibly TRBD1 (6 bases). The CDR3 is 16 residues long. From germline, CDR1 is MGHDK and CDR2 SYGVNS. Trimming cost V 3 bases and J 1 base, with 14 bases left between them. The CDR3: CASSDKQGIRTDTQYF. The DNA of the CDR3 is TGTGCCAGCAGTGACAAGCAGGGGATTCGCACAGATACGCAGTATTTT.

This clonotype was seen a handful of times. The chain has TRBV7-8 and TRBJ1-6; the match to TRBD1 covers 7 bases. The germline gives CDR1 SGHVS, CDR2 FQNEAQ. J was trimmed by 7 bases and V by 3 bases; bases with no gene match: 6. The length of the CDR3 is 15 residues. CDR3 sequence reads: CASSLPTGTNSPLHF. CDR3 sequence (DNA): TGTGCCAGCAGCTTGCCGACAGGGACCAATTCACCCCTCCACTTT. The full variable domain, its missing parts supplied by reference TRBV7-8 and TRBJ1-6, is GAGVSQSPRYKVAKRGQDVALRCDPISGHVSLFWYQQALGQGPEFLTYFQNEAQLDKSGLPSDRFFAERPEGSVSTLKIQRTQQEDSAVYLCASSLPTGTNSPLHFGNGTRLTVT.

The chain carries TRBV27 and TRBJ2-3; 10 nucleotides match TRBD2. Germline CDR1 is MNHEY and CDR2 is SMNVEV (reference sequence). CDR3 length: 17 amino acids. Trimming took 6 bases from V and 0 from J; bases not matched to a gene: 9. The CDR3 loop is CASRRSGRRSSTDTQYF. The CDR3 DNA reads TGTGCCAGCAGACGTAGCGGGAGGCGCTCTAGCACAGATACGCAGTATTTT.

A few counts support this clonotype. The gene calls are TRBV3-1 and TRBJ2-1; D perhaps matches TRBD1 (6 bases). This CDR3 contains 19 residues. Trimming took off 0 bases at V and 4 bases at J, with 22 bases between the two ends. Germline lookup yields CDR1 LGHDT and CDR2 YNNKEL (reference sequence). The CDR3 protein is CASSQEWPAPGELYNEQFF. Written as DNA, the CDR3 is TGTGCCAGCAGCCAAGAGTGGCCTGCCCCAGGGGAGCTGTACAATGAGCAGTTCTTC.

The chain has TRBV7-6 and TRBJ1-6; D uncertain. CDR3 length: 16 residues. CDR1 and CDR2 from the germline V gene are SGHVS and FNYEAQ. V was shortened by 2 bases and J by 2 bases, with 10 bases between the two germline ends. DNA for the CDR3: TGTGCCAGCAGCTTACGCGGGGAGGCCTATAATTCACCCCTCCACTTT. It translates to CASSLRGEAYNSPLHF.

The chain carries TRBV7-9 and TRBJ2-2; 8 bases are a match to TRBD2. Trimming removed 3 bases from V and 6 bases from J; junction bases left unmatched: 3. Germline assignment: CDR1 SEHNR and CDR2 FQNEAQ (reference sequence). The CDR3 loop spans 14 amino acids. CDR3 in DNA: TGTGCCAGCAGCTTCGTAGCGGGGCCCGGGGAGCTGTTTTTT. As protein: CASSFVAGPGELFF.

In its sample, this clonotype was seen a few times. This chain joins TRBV6-1 and TRBJ2-1, with D uncertain. The CDR3 is 13 amino acids. The V end lost 0 bases, the J end lost 5 bases, and 5 bases lay between the germline ends. Germline loops: CDR1 MNHNS, CDR2 SASEGT. The CDR3 DNA reads TGTGCCAGCAGTGAAGCAAGAGACAATGAGCAGTTCTTC. Translated, it gives CASSEARDNEQFF.

The V call is TRBV24-1, the J call TRBJ1-6; D is unclear. V was pared by 7 bases and J by 7 bases, with 19 bases between. CDR1 is KGHDR, CDR2 SFDVKD, per germline. This CDR3 comprises 16 residues. The CDR3 nucleotides are TGTGCCACCAGCCCCCTAGAAGGCAAGGGAAATTCACCCCTCCACTTT. Translated, it gives CATSPLEGKGNSPLHF.

The chain is built from TRBV20-1 and TRBJ2-4; maybe TRBD1 (6 bases). V lost 2 bases and J lost 13, with 30 bases in between. CDR1 and CDR2 (germline): DFQATT, SNEGSKA (reference sequence). This CDR3 comprises 17 residues. CDR3 sequence reads: CSARSSGTKGAYNEQYF. The CDR3, as DNA: TGCAGTGCTAGATCTTCCGGGACAAAAGGGGCCTACAATGAGCAGTACTTC.

This clonotype appeared a few times. The chain carries TRBV15 and TRBJ2-7, with D possibly matching TRBD2 (6 bases). This CDR3 spans 16 amino acids. Trimming pared 0 bases from V and 7 bases from J, leaving 19 bases between. Germline V lookup: CDR1 LNHNV, CDR2 YYDKDF (reference sequence). CDR3 DNA sequence: TGTGCCACCAGCAGAGAACCGGGACTCTGGAGCTATGAGCAGTACTTC. Amino acid sequence: CATSREPGLWSYEQYF.

The J gene is TRBJ1-5, the V gene TRBV24-1; 8 bases fit TRBD1. The CDR3 extends over 14 amino acids. The junction had 5 bases not matched to a gene; V was cut back by 6 bases and J by 5 bases. Germline CDR1 reads KGHDR; CDR2 reads SFDVKD. CDR3 bases: TGTGCCACCAGTTTCGGACAGGGCGATCAGCCCCAGCATTTT. This encodes CATSFGQGDQPQHF.

The chain recombines TRBV12-3 or TRBV12-4 with TRBJ1-1; TRBD1 aligns across 10 bases. The CDR3 extends over 17 amino acids. J lost 4 bases, V lost 4 bases, and 12 bases had no gene match. The CDR3 nucleotides read TGTGCCAGCAGTTCCTTACGGGGGGACAGGGGATCCACTGAAGCTTTCTTT. Encoded protein: CASSSLRGDRGSTEAFF.

This rearrangement joins TRBV27 to TRBJ2-5; 7 positions match TRBD1. The trim removed 5 bases at V and 0 bases at J, leaving 9 bases unmatched. CDR3 length: 16 amino acids. Germline loops: CDR1 MNHEY, CDR2 SMNVEV (reference sequence). The CDR3 DNA reads as TGTGCCAGCAGTGTCGCCCCTGGGACAGACCAAGAGACCCAGTACTTC. It translates to CASSVAPGTDQETQYF.

This clonotype was seen a handful of times. This CDR3 is CASSLTGKSEAFF. The CDR3 bases are TGCGCCAGCAGCCTCACAGGGAAGTCTGAAGCTTTCTTT. The V and J genes are TRBV5-1 and TRBJ1-1, with D maybe TRBD1 (6 bases). Germline CDR1 is SGHRS and CDR2 is YFSETQ. The length of the CDR3 is 13 residues. The germline V and J ends were trimmed by 4 bases and 6 bases, with 13 bases remaining between them.

This clonotype was detected many times. The V and J genes are TRBV4-1 and TRBJ2-5; D call uncertain. Germline lookup yields CDR1 MGHRA and CDR2 YSYEKL. This CDR3 is 13 amino acids long. The germline V and J ends were trimmed by 1 base and 5 bases, with 8 bases remaining between them. The CDR3 region has the DNA TGCGCCAGCAGCCAAGGTAGTCGGGAGACCCAGTACTTC. Its translation is CASSQGSRETQYF.

J is TRBJ2-7 and V is TRBV27; the D is unclear. CDR3 length: 14 residues. V was cut by 1 base and J by 0 bases, with 7 bases left in between. Looked up from germline, CDR1 is MNHEY and CDR2 is SMNVEV (reference sequence). CDR3 residues: CASSLFHRSYEQYF. The CDR3 DNA sequence: TGTGCCAGCAGTTTATTCCACCGCTCCTACGAGCAGTACTTC.

This clonotype was detected a few times. The chain couples TRBV10-3 to TRBJ2-3, with D perhaps matching TRBD1 (6 bases). The germline CDR1 and CDR2 sequences are ENHRY and SYGVKD. V was pared by 5 bases and J by 0 bases, with 12 bases between. The CDR3 sequence is 15 residues long. This CDR3 is CAISSKDSSTDTQYF. The CDR3 nucleotides are TGTGCCATCAGTTCGAAGGACAGCAGCACAGATACGCAGTATTTT.

V gene TRBV7-2 combines with J gene TRBJ2-3; 11 bases map to TRBD2. This CDR3 spans 18 amino acids. CDR1 SGHTA and CDR2 FQGNSA come from the germline V gene. V shed 6 bases, J shed 1 base, and the junction held 12 bases outside the gene matches. CDR3 sequence: CASRGARTSGLRTDTQYF. DNA of the CDR3: TGTGCCAGCAGGGGGGCTCGGACTAGCGGGTTACGCACAGATACGCAGTATTTT.

The V gene is TRBV20-1, the J gene TRBJ2-3, with TRBD2 identical over 7 bases. Germline CDR1 is DFQATT and CDR2 is SNEGSKA (reference sequence). Germline trimming cut 3 bases from V and 0 bases from J; bases unmatched to any gene: 9. The CDR3 sequence is 16 residues long. CDR3 sequence: CSASALRLASTDTQYF. For the CDR3, the DNA is TGCAGTGCTAGTGCCCTCCGACTAGCAAGCACAGATACGCAGTATTTT.

This chain connects TRBV20-1 to TRBJ2-1; D unresolved. The CDR3 is 11 amino acids. From germline, CDR1 is DFQATT and CDR2 SNEGSKA (reference sequence). Trimming removed 6 bases at V and 5 bases at J, with 8 bases between. CDR3 in amino acids: CSAEPHNEQFF. The CDR3 bases are TGCAGTGCCGAGCCCCACAATGAGCAGTTCTTC.

The gene calls are TRBV12-3 or TRBV12-4 and TRBJ2-7, with 7 positions matching TRBD1. V lost 6 bases, J lost 2 bases, and 19 bases stayed unmatched. The CDR3 runs to 18 residues. The CDR3 DNA reads as TGTGCCAGCAGCGTGACAGGGCGTATTGGGACCCGAACCTACGAGCAGTACTTC. It codes for CASSVTGRIGTRTYEQYF.

This clonotype has a handful of counts. The rearrangement links TRBV18 to TRBJ2-7; possible D gene TRBD2, 5 bases. Germline assignment: CDR1 KGHSH and CDR2 LQKENI. This CDR3 has 15 residues. V was shortened by 1 base and J by 0 bases, with 10 bases between the two germline ends. The CDR3: CASSPRADHSYEQYF. Written as DNA, the CDR3 is TGTGCCAGCTCACCACGAGCGGACCACTCCTACGAGCAGTACTTC.

V is TRBV28 and J is TRBJ1-5; D call uncertain. The CDR3 runs 16 residues. V was pared by 5 bases and J by 0 bases, with 14 bases between. The germline V gene has CDR1 MDHEN and CDR2 SYDVKM. CDR3 loop: CASSPTGRPSNQPQHF. Here the CDR3 DNA reads TGTGCCAGCAGTCCGACCGGGAGACCTAGCAATCAGCCCCAGCATTTT.

The V and J genes are TRBV2 and TRBJ2-3, with D unclear. The CDR3 is made up of 15 amino acids. Trimming pared 5 bases from V and 2 bases from J, leaving 14 bases between. Germline loops: CDR1 SNHLY, CDR2 FYNNEI. In DNA, the CDR3 is TGTGCCAGCAGTTCGCGGCGTACGACCACAGATACGCAGTATTTT. Translated: CASSSRRTTTDTQYF.

V and J are TRBV20-1 and TRBJ2-5; TRBD2 matches 10 bases. CDR3 length: 16 amino acids. Germline V gene sequence: CDR1 DFQATT, CDR2 SNEGSKA (reference sequence). V gave up 0 bases and J gave up 5 bases; unmatched junction bases: 9. CDR3 in DNA: TGCAGTGCTAGAGATGCCCAGCGGGGGGGCGGGGAGACCCAGTACTTC. This codes for CSARDAQRGGGETQYF.

As regards this clonotype: Given a much more abundant clone one base away, this may be a read error. The rearrangement uses TRBV10-3 and TRBJ2-5; D gene ambiguous. The germline CDR1 and CDR2 sequences are ENHRY and SYGVKD. This CDR3 comprises 18 residues. CDR3 region: CAISGRHPQQRSQEIQYF. In nucleotides, the CDR3 is TGTGCCATCAGTGGACGACACCCCCAACAACGGTCGCAAGAGATCCAGTACTTC.

The chain recombines TRBV28 with TRBJ1-2; 10 bases map to TRBD1. CDR3 size: 16 residues. The V segment lost 4 bases and the J segment 4 bases; nucleotides outside the gene matches: 9. Germline V gene sequence: CDR1 MDHEN, CDR2 SYDVKM. The CDR3 reads CASSSPGQGSIYGYTF. The CDR3 DNA follows: TGTGCCAGCAGTTCCCCGGGACAGGGGTCAATCTATGGCTACACCTTC.

This clonotype was detected only a few times. The V call is TRBV28, the J call TRBJ2-1, with D possibly being TRBD1 (6 bases). The CDR3 sequence is 13 residues long. Trimming left V 6 bases short and J 5 bases short, with 11 bases between. The germline V gene has CDR1 MDHEN and CDR2 SYDVKM. In DNA form, the CDR3 reads TGTGCCAGCAGCCGGGACATTAACAATGAGCAGTTCTTC. It encodes CASSRDINNEQFF.

The V call is TRBV3-1, the J call TRBJ2-5; D not resolved. This CDR3 comprises 12 residues. The germline gives CDR1 LGHDT, CDR2 YNNKEL (reference sequence). V was trimmed by 3 bases and J by 7 bases, leaving 9 bases between them. CDR3 DNA sequence: TGTGCCAGCAGCCAGACAAACCCGACCCAGTACTTC. Protein sequence: CASSQTNPTQYF.

This clonotype was observed a handful of times. The rearrangement links TRBV28 to TRBJ2-5; D is possibly TRBD1 (6 bases). The CDR3 has 14 amino acids. CDR1 and CDR2 (germline): MDHEN, SYDVKM. V dropped 10 bases and J dropped 4 bases, with 19 bases sitting between them. The CDR3: CATQRGGQRETQYF. In DNA form, the CDR3 reads TGTGCCACCCAAAGGGGTGGACAGCGAGAGACCCAGTACTTC.

This clonotype was seen more than once but under ten times. This sequence joins TRBV20-1 and TRBJ1-2; the D gene is possibly TRBD1 (5 bases). The germline CDR1 and CDR2 sequences are DFQATT and SNEGSKA (reference sequence). Deletions cut 1 base from V and 5 bases from J, with 17 bases between. The length of the CDR3 is 15 residues. The CDR3 coding sequence is TGCAGTGCTAGAGGGGGACTAGAGGGAGGGTATGGCTACACCTTC. As protein: CSARGGLEGGYGYTF.

This clonotype was recorded once. The CDR3 spells CASTGQILMNTEAFF. The CDR3 DNA is TGTGCCAGCACCGGACAGATACTCATGAACACTGAAGCTTTCTTT. V and J are TRBV6-1 and TRBJ1-1; D perhaps matches TRBD1 (6 bases). Germline V gene sequence: CDR1 MNHNS, CDR2 SASEGT. The CDR3 length is 15 residues. The V gene lost 7 bases and the J gene lost 0 bases, with 15 bases spanning the gap.